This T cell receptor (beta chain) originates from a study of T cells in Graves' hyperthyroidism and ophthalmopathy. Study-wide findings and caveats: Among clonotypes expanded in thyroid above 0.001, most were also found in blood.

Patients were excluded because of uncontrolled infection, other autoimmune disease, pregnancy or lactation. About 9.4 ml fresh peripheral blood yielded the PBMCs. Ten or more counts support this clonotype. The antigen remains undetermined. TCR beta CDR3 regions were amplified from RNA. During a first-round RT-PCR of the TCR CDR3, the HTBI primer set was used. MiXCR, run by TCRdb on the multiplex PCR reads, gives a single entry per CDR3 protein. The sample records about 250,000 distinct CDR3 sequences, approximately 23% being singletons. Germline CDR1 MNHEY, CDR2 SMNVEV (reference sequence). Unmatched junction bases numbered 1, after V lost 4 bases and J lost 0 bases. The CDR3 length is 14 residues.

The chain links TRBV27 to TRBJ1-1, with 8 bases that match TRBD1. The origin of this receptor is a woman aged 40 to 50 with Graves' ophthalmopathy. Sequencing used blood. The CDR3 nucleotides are TGTGCCAGCAGTTCCAGGGGGCTGAACACTGAAGCTTTCTTT. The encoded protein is CASSSRGLNTEAFF.